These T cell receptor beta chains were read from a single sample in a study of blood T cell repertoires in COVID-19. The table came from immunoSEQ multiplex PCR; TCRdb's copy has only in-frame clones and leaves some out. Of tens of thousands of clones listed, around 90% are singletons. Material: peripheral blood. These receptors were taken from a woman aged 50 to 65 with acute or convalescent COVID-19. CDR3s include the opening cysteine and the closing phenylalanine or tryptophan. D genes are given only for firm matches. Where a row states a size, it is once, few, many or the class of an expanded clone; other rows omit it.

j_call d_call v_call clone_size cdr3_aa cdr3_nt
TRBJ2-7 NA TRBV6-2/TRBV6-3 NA CASSYFVSAPKQGARQYF TGTGCCAGCAGTTACTTCGTCAGTGCCCCCAAACAGGGTGCGAGGCAGTACTTC
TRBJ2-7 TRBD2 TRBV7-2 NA CASSHEGTSYEQYF TGTGCCAGCAGCCACGAAGGGACTAGCTACGAGCAGTACTTC
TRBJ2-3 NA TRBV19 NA CASSITGDGTDTQYF TGTGCCAGTAGTATAACCGGGGATGGCACAGATACGCAGTATTTT
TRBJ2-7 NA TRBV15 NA CATSEGRGIEQYF TGTGCCACCAGCGAGGGTCGGGGGATCGAGCAGTACTTC
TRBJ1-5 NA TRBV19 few CASSIILTSDQPQHF TGTGCCAGTAGTATTATCCTCACCAGCGATCAGCCCCAGCATTTT
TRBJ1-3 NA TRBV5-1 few CASSLDGSSGNTIYF TGCGCCAGCAGCTTGGACGGGAGCTCTGGAAACACCATATATTTT
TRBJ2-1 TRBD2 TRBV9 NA CASSDRPGLAGALVSYNEQFF TGTGCCAGCAGCGACAGACCGGGACTAGCGGGAGCCTTGGTCTCCTACAATGAGCAGTTCTTC
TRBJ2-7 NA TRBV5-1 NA CASSLRGRHEQYF TGCGCCAGCAGCTTGAGGGGGAGACACGAGCAGTACTTC
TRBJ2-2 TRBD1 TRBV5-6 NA CASSRQGAWTGELFF TGTGCCAGCAGCCGACAGGGGGCTTGGACCGGGGAGCTGTTTTTT
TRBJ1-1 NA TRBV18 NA CASSANREETEAFF TGTGCCAGCTCAGCAAACAGGGAAGAGACTGAAGCTTTCTTT
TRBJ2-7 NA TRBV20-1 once CSARLLYEQYF TGCAGTGCTAGACTACTCTACGAGCAGTACTTC
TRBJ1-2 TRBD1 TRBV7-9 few CASSLAAGTGWGEGYTF TGTGCCAGCAGCTTAGCCGCCGGGACAGGGTGGGGCGAAGGCTACACCTTC
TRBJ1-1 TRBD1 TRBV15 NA CATSPGTGAWNTEAFF TGTGCCACCAGTCCCGGGACAGGGGCCTGGAACACTGAAGCTTTCTTT
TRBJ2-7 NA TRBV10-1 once CASKWPHPHEQYF TGCGCCAGCAAGTGGCCCCATCCTCACGAGCAGTACTTC
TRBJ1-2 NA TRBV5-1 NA CASSSGDTNYGYTF TGCGCCAGCAGCTCTGGGGACACCAACTATGGCTACACCTTC
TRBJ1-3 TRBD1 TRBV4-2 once CASSQGDSSGNTIYF TGTGCCAGCAGCCAAGGGGACAGCTCTGGAAACACCATATATTTT
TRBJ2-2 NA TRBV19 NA CASSIVGGSGELFF TGTGCCAGTAGTATAGTAGGAGGTTCCGGGGAGCTGTTTTTT
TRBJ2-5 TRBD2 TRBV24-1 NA CATASGRLGETQYF TGTGCCACCGCTAGCGGGAGGCTGGGAGAGACCCAGTACTTC
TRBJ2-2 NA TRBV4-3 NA CASRQTLTGELFF TGCGCCAGCCGACAGACCCTCACCGGGGAGCTGTTTTTT
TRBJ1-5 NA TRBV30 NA CAWSVGVGGWQNQPQHF TGTGCCTGGAGTGTAGGTGTCGGGGGGTGGCAGAATCAGCCCCAGCATTTT
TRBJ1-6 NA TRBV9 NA CASSRGTYNSPLHF TGTGCCAGCAGCAGGGGAACCTATAATTCACCCCTCCACTTT
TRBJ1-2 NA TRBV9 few CASSVGLGIYGYTF TGTGCCAGCAGCGTAGGTCTCGGGATCTATGGCTACACCTTC
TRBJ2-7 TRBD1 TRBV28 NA CASSTYRGTLYEQYF TGTGCCAGCAGTACTTACAGGGGGACCCTCTACGAGCAGTACTTC
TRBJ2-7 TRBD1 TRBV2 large CASSERGTGPVVYEQYF TGTGCCAGCAGTGAAAGGGGGACAGGACCGGTAGTCTACGAGCAGTACTTC
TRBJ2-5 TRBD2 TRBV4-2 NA CASSQSGLAGGETQYF TGTGCCAGCAGCCAATCGGGACTAGCGGGGGGCGAGACCCAGTACTTC
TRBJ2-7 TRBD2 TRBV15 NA CATSRPVGTSYEQYF TGTGCCACCAGCAGACCGGTCGGGACTAGCTACGAGCAGTACTTC
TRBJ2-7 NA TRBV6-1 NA CASCEKNGRVGYF TGTGCCAGCTGTGAAAAAAACGGCAGGGTGGGTTACTTC
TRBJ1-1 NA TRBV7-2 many CASRGARNTEAFF TGTGCCAGCAGGGGGGCCAGGAACACTGAAGCTTTCTTT
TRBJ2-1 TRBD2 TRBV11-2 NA CASSPSGGAVGNEQFF TGTGCCAGCAGCCCTAGCGGGGGGGCCGTTGGCAATGAGCAGTTCTTC
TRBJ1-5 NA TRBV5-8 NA CASSDEIYSNQPQHF TGTGCCAGCAGCGATGAGATCTATAGCAATCAGCCCCAGCATTTT
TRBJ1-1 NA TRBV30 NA CAWSELSAGAFF TGTGCCTGGAGTGAACTTTCCGCGGGAGCTTTCTTT
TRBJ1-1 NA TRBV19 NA CASSIIRETEAFF TGTGCCAGTAGTATAATCCGAGAAACTGAAGCTTTCTTT
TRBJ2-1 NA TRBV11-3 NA CASSFPPGNEQFF TGTGCCAGCAGTTTCCCCCCGGGGAATGAGCAGTTCTTC
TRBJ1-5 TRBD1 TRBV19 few CASRADRDQPQHF TGTGCCAGTAGGGCGGACAGGGACCAGCCCCAGCATTTT
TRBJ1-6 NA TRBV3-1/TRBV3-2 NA CASSQGQGITPLHF TGTGCCAGCAGCCAGGGGCAGGGCATTACACCCCTCCACTTT
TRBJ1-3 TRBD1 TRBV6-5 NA CASSFDRAKGNTIYF TGTGCCAGCAGTTTCGACAGGGCAAAGGGAAACACCATATATTTT
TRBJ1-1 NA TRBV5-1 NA CASKWRRGEGGTEAFF TGCGCCAGCAAATGGAGGAGGGGAGAAGGTGGCACTGAAGCTTTCTTT
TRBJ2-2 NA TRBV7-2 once CASSLGQGLRNTGELFF TGTGCCAGCAGCTTAGGACAGGGACTCAGAAACACCGGGGAGCTGTTTTTT
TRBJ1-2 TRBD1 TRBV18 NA CASSPDRVTYGYTF TGTGCCAGCTCACCAGACAGGGTGACCTATGGCTACACCTTC
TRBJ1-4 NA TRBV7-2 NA CASSQGVPLEKLFF TGTGCCAGCAGCCAAGGGGTTCCTCTCGAAAAACTGTTTTTT
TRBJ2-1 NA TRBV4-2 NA CASTREVGEQFF TGTGCCAGCACACGGGAAGTAGGTGAGCAGTTCTTC
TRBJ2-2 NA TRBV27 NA CASSLTGMSGELFF TGTGCCAGCAGTTTGACAGGAATGTCCGGGGAGCTGTTTTTT
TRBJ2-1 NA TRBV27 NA CASSFSGSSYNEQFF TGTGCCAGCAGTTTCTCGGGGAGCTCCTACAATGAGCAGTTCTTC
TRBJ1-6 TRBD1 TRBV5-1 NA CASSFTGTGNSPLHF TGCGCCAGCAGCTTCACCGGGACAGGGAATTCACCCCTCCACTTT
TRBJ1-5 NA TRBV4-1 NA CASSQEFQVRNQPQHF TGCGCCAGCAGCCAAGAGTTTCAGGTACGCAATCAGCCCCAGCATTTT